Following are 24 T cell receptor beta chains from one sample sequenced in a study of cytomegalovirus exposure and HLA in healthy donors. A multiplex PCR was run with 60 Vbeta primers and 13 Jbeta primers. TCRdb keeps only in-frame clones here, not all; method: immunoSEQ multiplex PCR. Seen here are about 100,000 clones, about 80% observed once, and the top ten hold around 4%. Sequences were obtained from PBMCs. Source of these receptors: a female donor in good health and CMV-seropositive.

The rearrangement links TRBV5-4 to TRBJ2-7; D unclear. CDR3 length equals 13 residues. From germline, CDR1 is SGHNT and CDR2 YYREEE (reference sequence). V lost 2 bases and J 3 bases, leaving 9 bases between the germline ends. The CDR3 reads CASSFGDYYEQYF. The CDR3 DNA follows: TGTGCCAGCAGCTTCGGAGATTACTACGAGCAGTACTTC. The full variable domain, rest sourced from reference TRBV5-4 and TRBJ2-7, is ETGVTQSPTHLIKTRGQQVTLRCSSQSGHNTVSWYQQALGQGPQFIFQYYREEENGRGNFPPRFSGLQFPNYSSELNVNALELDDSALYLCASSFGDYYEQYFGPGTRLTVT.

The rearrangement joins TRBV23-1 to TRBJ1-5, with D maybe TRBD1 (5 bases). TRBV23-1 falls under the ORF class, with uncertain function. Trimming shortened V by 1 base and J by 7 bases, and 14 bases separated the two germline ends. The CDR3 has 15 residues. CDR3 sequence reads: CASSQCGGIGQPQHF. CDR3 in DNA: TGCGCCAGCAGTCAATGTGGGGGGATCGGACAGCCCCAGCATTTT.

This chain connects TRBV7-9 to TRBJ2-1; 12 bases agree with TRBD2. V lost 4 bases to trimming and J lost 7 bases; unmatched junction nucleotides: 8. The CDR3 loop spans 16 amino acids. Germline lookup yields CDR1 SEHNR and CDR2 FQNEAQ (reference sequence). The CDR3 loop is CASSSPTSGSRNEQFF. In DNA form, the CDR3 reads TGTGCCAGCAGCTCTCCGACTAGCGGGAGTAGAAATGAGCAGTTCTTC.

CDR3 DNA sequence: TGTGCCAGCAGCCGAGCGGTGGGTTCCTACAATGAGCAGTTCTTC. Amino acids: CASSRAVGSYNEQFF. The rearrangement joins TRBV7-2 to TRBJ2-1; tentatively, D is TRBD2 (5 bases). This CDR3 is 15 amino acids long. CDR1 and CDR2 (germline): SGHTA, FQGNSA. Deletions cut 5 bases from V and 1 base from J, with 12 bases between.

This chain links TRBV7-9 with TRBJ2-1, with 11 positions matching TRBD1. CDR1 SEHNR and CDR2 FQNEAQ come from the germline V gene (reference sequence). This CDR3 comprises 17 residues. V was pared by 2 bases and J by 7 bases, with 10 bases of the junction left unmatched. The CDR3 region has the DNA TGTGCCAGCAGCTTATATGCGGGACAGGGGGGATTAAATGAGCAGTTCTTC. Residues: CASSLYAGQGGLNEQFF.

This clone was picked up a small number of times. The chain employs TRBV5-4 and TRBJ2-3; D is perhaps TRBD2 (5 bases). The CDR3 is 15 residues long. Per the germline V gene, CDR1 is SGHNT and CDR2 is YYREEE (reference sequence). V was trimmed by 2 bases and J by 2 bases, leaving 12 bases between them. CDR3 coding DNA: TGTGCCAGCAGCTTCGGCGGGCCACACACAGATACGCAGTATTTT. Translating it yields CASSFGGPHTDTQYF. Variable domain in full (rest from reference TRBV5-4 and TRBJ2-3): ETGVTQSPTHLIKTRGQQVTLRCSSQSGHNTVSWYQQALGQGPQFIFQYYREEENGRGNFPPRFSGLQFPNYSSELNVNALELDDSALYLCASSFGGPHTDTQYFGPGTRLTVL.

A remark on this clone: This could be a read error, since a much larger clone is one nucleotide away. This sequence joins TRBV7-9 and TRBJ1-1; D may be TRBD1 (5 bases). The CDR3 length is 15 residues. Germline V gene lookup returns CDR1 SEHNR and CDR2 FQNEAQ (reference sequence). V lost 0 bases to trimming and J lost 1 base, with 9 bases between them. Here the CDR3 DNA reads TGTGCCAGCAGCTTAGCGGGGCAGGGGAACACTGAAGCTTTCTTT. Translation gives CASSLAGQGNTEAFF.

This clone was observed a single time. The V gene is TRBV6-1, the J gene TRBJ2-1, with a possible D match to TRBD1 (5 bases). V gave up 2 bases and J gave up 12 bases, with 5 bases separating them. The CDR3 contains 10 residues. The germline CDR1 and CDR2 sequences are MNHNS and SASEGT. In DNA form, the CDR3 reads TGTGCCAGCAGTGAACAGGGGCAGTTCTTC. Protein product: CASSEQGQFF.

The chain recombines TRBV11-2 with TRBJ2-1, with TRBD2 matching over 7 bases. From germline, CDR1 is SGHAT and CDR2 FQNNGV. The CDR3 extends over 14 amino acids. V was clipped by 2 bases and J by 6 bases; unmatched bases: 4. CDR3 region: CASSLLVAGNEQFF. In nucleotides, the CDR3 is TGTGCCAGCAGCTTACTGGTAGCGGGCAATGAGCAGTTCTTC.

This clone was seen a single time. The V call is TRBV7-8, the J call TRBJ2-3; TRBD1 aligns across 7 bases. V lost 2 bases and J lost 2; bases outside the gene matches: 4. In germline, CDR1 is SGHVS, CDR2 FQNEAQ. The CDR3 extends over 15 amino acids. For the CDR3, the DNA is TGTGCCAGCAGCTTATGGGACAGCTTCACAGATACGCAGTATTTT. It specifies CASSLWDSFTDTQYF.

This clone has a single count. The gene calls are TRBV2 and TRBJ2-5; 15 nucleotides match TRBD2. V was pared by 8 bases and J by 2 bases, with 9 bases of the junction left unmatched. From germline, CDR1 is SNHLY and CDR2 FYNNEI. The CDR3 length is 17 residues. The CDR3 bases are TGTGCCAGCCGATGGACTAGCGGGGGGGCGGTGCAAGAGACCCAGTACTTC. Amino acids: CASRWTSGGAVQETQYF.

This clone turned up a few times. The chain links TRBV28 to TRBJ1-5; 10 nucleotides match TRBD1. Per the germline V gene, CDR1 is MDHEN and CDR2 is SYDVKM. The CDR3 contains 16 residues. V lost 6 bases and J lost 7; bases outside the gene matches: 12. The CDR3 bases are TGTGCCAGCAGCCAGATTTTTGAGGACAGGGGGCAGCCCCAGCATTTT. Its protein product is CASSQIFEDRGQPQHF.

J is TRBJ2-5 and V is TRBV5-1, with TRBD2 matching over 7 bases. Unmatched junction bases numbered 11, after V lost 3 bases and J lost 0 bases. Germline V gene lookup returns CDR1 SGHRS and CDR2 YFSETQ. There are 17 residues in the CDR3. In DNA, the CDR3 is TGCGCCAGCAGCTCCGGGAGGCAGCCGACGTACCAAGAGACCCAGTACTTC. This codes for CASSSGRQPTYQETQYF. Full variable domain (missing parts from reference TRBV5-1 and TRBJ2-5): KAGVTQTPRYLIKTRGQQVTLSCSPISGHRSVSWYQQTPGQGLQFLFEYFSETQRNKGNFPGRFSGRQFSNSRSEMNVSTLELGDSALYLCASSSGRQPTYQETQYFGPGTRLLVL.

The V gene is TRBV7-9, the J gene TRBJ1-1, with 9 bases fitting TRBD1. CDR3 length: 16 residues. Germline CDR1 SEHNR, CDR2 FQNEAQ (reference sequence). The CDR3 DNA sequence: TGTTCCGGAACGGGGACAGGGAATTATATGAACACTGAAGCTTTCTTT. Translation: CSGTGTGNYMNTEAFF.

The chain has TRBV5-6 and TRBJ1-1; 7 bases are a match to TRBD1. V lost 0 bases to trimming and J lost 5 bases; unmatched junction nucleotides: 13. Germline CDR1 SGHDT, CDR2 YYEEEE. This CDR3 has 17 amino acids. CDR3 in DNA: TGTGCCAGCAGCTTGGCCCTCACAGGGGAGGTGAGAACTGAAGCTTTCTTT. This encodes CASSLALTGEVRTEAFF.

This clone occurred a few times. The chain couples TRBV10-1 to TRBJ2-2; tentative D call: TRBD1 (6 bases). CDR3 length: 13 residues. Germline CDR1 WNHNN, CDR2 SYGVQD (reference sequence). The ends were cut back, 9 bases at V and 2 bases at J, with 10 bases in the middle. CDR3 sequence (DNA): TGCGCCAGTCAGGGGCGTAACACCGGGGAGCTGTTTTTT. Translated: CASQGRNTGELFF.

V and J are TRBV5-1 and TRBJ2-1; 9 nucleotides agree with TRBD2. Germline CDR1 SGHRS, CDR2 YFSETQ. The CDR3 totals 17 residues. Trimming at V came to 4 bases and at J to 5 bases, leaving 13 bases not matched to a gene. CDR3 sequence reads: CASSPALAGRLNNEQFF. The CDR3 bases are TGCGCCAGCAGCCCTGCTCTAGCGGGGCGTCTTAACAATGAGCAGTTCTTC.

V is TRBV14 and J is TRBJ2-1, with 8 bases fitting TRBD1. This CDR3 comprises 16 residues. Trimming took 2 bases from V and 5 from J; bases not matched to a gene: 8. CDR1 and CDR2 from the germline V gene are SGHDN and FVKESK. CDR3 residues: CASSQSPGQVNNEQFF. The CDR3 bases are TGTGCCAGCAGCCAAAGTCCGGGACAGGTAAACAATGAGCAGTTCTTC.

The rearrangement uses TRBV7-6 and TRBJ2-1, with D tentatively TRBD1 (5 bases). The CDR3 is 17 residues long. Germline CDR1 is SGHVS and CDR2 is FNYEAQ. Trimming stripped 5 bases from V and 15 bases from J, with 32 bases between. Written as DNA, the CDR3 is TGTGCCAGCAGCGCCACCACAGGACCCAATAGCCCAATCGTTCGGTTCTTC. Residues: CASSATTGPNSPIVRFF.

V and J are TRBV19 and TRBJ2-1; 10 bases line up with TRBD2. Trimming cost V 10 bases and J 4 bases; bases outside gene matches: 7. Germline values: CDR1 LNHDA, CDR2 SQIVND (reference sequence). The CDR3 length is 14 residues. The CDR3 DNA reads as TGTGCCACCCGCCGGACTAGCGGTTACAATGAGCAGTTCTTC. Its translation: CATRRTSGYNEQFF.

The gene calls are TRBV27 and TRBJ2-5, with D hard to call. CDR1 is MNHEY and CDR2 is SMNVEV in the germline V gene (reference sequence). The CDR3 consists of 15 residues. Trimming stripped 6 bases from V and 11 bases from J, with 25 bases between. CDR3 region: CASRSQRSPFGEQYF. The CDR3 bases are TGTGCCAGCAGGTCCCAGCGTTCCCCCTTCGGAGAGCAGTACTTC.

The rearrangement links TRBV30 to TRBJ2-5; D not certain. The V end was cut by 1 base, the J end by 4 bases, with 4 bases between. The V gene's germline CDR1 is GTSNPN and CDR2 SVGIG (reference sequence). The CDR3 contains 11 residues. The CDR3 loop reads CAWSDRETQYF. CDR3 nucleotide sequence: TGTGCCTGGAGTGATCGAGAGACCCAGTACTTC.

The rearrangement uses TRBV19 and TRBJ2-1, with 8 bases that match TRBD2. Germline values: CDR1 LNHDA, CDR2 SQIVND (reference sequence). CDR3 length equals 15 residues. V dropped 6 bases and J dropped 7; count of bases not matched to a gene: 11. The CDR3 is CASSVRAGERNEQFF. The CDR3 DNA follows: TGTGCCAGTAGCGTTAGAGCGGGAGAAAGGAATGAGCAGTTCTTC.

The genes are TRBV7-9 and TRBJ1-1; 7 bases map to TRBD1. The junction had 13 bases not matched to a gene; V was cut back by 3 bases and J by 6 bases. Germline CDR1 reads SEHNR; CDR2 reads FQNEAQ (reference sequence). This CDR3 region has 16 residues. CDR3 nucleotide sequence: TGTGCCAGCAGCTTCCACCGGGACAGTCCTTACCCTGAAGCTTTCTTT. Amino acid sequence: CASSFHRDSPYPEAFF. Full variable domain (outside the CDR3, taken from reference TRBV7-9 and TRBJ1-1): DTGVSQNPRHKITKRGQNVTFRCDPISEHNRLYWYRQTLGQGPEFLTYFQNEAQLEKSRLLSDRFSAERPKGSFSTLEIQRTEQGDSAMYLCASSFHRDSPYPEAFFGQGTRLTVV.